This T cell receptor (beta chain) was identified in a study of T cell responses to AZD1222 COVID-19 vaccine. Repertoires were generated with immunoSEQ multiplex PCR, while TCRdb's copy carries only in-frame clones and drops some. The top ten hold 1.9% of the sample, which has about 140,000 clones, about 90% seen once. Points on this clone: No antigen is known for it.

This CDR3 is 15 amino acids long. V was cut by 0 bases and J by 7 bases, with 15 bases left in between. Germline-derived CDR1 and CDR2 are MGHDK and SYGVNS. General study findings and limits: Following two doses of AZD1222, Spike-specific TCR breadth and depth rose. Repertoire sampling occurred only after the peak T cell response. Per reports, nearly half of all spike-specific TCRs target regions that are unmutated in variants. In a largely white British group with more females than males, clonal diversity was possibly underestimated.

The TCR originated in an adult in good health. The sample was peripheral blood, taken on day 0 of AZD1222 vaccination. The chain uses TRBV25-1 and TRBJ1-2; TRBD1 is a possible D gene (5 bases). The CDR3 coding sequence is TGTGCCAGCAGTGAATATTCAGGGTATCTCGGTGGCTACACCTTC. It specifies CASSEYSGYLGGYTF.